What follows are 23 T cell receptor beta chains derived from one specimen sequenced in a study of T cell responses to AZD1222 COVID-19 vaccine. Here immunoSEQ multiplex PCR was the method, and the copy in TCRdb shows in-frame clones only, minus some. The data hold 50,000 to 65,000 clones, with roughly 87% observed a single time. This specimen consisted of peripheral blood, obtained 28 days after the second AZD1222 dose. The receptors originated from an adult who received the AZD1222 COVID-19 vaccine.

The chain carries TRBV7-8 and TRBJ2-3; no definite D call. This CDR3 is built from 15 residues. The V end was cut by 1 base, the J end by 0 bases, with 8 bases between. Germline CDR1 and CDR2: SGHVS and FQNEAQ. The DNA of the CDR3 is TGTGCCAGCAGCTTAGAAGGTCTTAGCACAGATACGCAGTATTTT. Translated, it gives CASSLEGLSTDTQYF.

The chain links TRBV6-5 to TRBJ2-2; D tentatively reads TRBD1 or TRBD2 (7 bases each). V lost 10 bases, J lost 5 bases, and 20 bases lay in between. The CDR3 contains 15 residues. The germline V gene encodes CDR1 MNHEY and CDR2 SVGAGI. This chain's CDR3 is CANRGPGGGTGELFF. The CDR3 DNA follows: TGTGCCAACAGAGGGCCAGGGGGAGGGACCGGGGAGCTGTTTTTT.

DNA of the CDR3: TGCGCCAGCAGCCAAGAGGTAGGGGACTACTACGAGCAGTACTTC. It encodes CASSQEVGDYYEQYF. The rearrangement uses TRBV4-1 and TRBJ2-7, with 7 bases fitting TRBD2. The CDR3 is made up of 15 amino acids. V shed 0 bases and J 3 bases; nucleotides not matched to a gene: 5. Germline lookup yields CDR1 MGHRA and CDR2 YSYEKL.

This chain links TRBV3-1 (or the pseudogene TRBV3-2) with TRBJ1-4; D unresolved. Between the trimmed V and J ends, which lost 3 bases and 7 bases, there was a span of 3 bases. There are 11 residues in the CDR3. Germline CDR1 LGHDT, CDR2 YNNKEL (reference sequence). DNA of the CDR3: TGTGCCAGCAGCCATAGTGAAAAACTGTTTTTT. It encodes CASSHSEKLFF.

This clone was counted a few times. The J gene is TRBJ1-6, the V gene TRBV2; D gene ambiguous. Germline CDR1 is SNHLY and CDR2 is FYNNEI. Between the trimmed V and J ends, which lost 4 bases and 8 bases, there was a span of 15 bases. The CDR3 spans 15 residues. The CDR3 DNA reads as TGTGCCAGCAGTGCTCCTGGACGGCGGGATTCACCCCTCCACTTT. It encodes CASSAPGRRDSPLHF.

This clone came up once. The rearrangement uses TRBV6-5 and TRBJ1-4; D uncertain. V was shortened by 8 bases and J by 3 bases, with 13 bases between the two germline ends. Germline CDR1 and CDR2: MNHEY and SVGAGI. The CDR3 loop spans 14 amino acids. The CDR3 DNA follows: TGTGCCAGCTGTCTTGGTGGCCCTAATGAAAAACTGTTTTTT. It is translated as CASCLGGPNEKLFF.

This clone has a single count. V is TRBV19 and J is TRBJ2-1, with D possibly being TRBD2 (5 bases). The CDR3 is 14 residues long. Deletions cut 3 bases from V and 6 bases from J, with 12 bases between. Germline V lookup: CDR1 LNHDA, CDR2 SQIVND (reference sequence). CDR3 sequence (DNA): TGTGCCAGTAGTATCCAGGACTCTCCCAATGAGCAGTTCTTC. It encodes CASSIQDSPNEQFF.

CDR3 loop: CASSLGGRGSYNEQFF. CDR3 nucleotide sequence: TGTGCCAGCAGCTTGGGCGGGAGGGGTTCCTACAATGAGCAGTTCTTC. V is TRBV5-4 and J is TRBJ2-1; 9 nucleotides line up with TRBD2. Germline V gene sequence: CDR1 SGHNT, CDR2 YYREEE (reference sequence). The CDR3 is made up of 16 amino acids. V gave up 0 bases and J gave up 1 base; unmatched junction bases: 2.

Here the CDR3 DNA reads TGTGCTAGTGGTTCCGGGTGGTACGAGCAGTACTTC. It encodes CASGSGWYEQYF. This chain joins TRBV12-5 and TRBJ2-7, with D unclear. The V end was cut by 4 bases, the J end by 4 bases, with 8 bases between. CDR3 length: 12 amino acids. Per the germline V gene, CDR1 is LGHNT and CDR2 is FRNRAP.

The genes are TRBV6-6 and TRBJ1-1, with D uncertain. Between the trimmed V and J ends, which lost 5 bases and 2 bases, there was a span of 3 bases. The germline gives CDR1 MNHNY, CDR2 SVGAGI (reference sequence). The CDR3 is 11 residues long. CDR3 sequence (DNA): TGTGCCAGCAGTCGAAACACTGAAGCTTTCTTT. It yields the protein CASSRNTEAFF.

The DNA for the CDR3 is TGCAGCGTAATTCAAAGGGGGGGTCAGCCCCAGCATTTT. Protein product: CSVIQRGGQPQHF. The chain links TRBV29-1 to TRBJ1-5; D might be TRBD1 (6 bases). CDR1 and CDR2 (germline): SQVTM, ANQGSEA. The V gene lost 6 bases and the J gene lost 6 bases, with 15 bases spanning the gap. The CDR3 covers 13 residues. The full variable domain, completed using reference TRBV29-1 and TRBJ1-5, is SAVISQKPSRDICQRGTSLTIQCQVDSQVTMMFWYRQQPGQSLTLIATANQGSEATYESGFVIDKFPISRPNLTFSTLTVSNMSPEDSSIYLCSVIQRGGQPQHFGDGTRLSIL.

The J gene is TRBJ1-5, the V gene TRBV28; the D gene is possibly TRBD1 (5 bases). CDR3 length: 14 amino acids. Trimming cost V 8 bases and J 4 bases, with 15 bases left between them. Germline V gene data show CDR1 as MDHEN and CDR2 as SYDVKM. Here the CDR3 reads CASGGWGKNQPQHF. As DNA, the CDR3 is TGTGCCAGCGGGGGGTGGGGAAAAAATCAGCCCCAGCATTTT.

The sample holds a few counts of this clone. The V and J genes are TRBV5-1 and TRBJ2-2, with a possible D match to TRBD2 (5 bases). Deletions cut 4 bases from V and 5 bases from J, with 18 bases between. This CDR3 has 16 amino acids. Germline V gene sequence: CDR1 SGHRS, CDR2 YFSETQ. In DNA, the CDR3 is TGCGCCAGCAGCCTCACCCAACTGAGGGAAACCGGGGAGCTGTTTTTT. This codes for CASSLTQLRETGELFF.

V gene TRBV27 combines with J gene TRBJ2-1; D is possibly TRBD1 (6 bases). Germline V gives CDR1 MNHEY, CDR2 SMNVEV (reference sequence). Trimming cost V 10 bases and J 3 bases, with 19 bases left between them. This CDR3 has 15 amino acids. The CDR3 loop is CATRPGQGNYNEQFF. The CDR3 bases are TGTGCCACCCGACCGGGACAAGGGAACTACAATGAGCAGTTCTTC.

This chain joins TRBV6-5 and TRBJ2-1; 8 bases line up with TRBD2. From germline, CDR1 is MNHEY and CDR2 SVGAGI. The CDR3 has 14 amino acids. V shed 8 bases, J shed 3 bases, and the junction held 6 bases outside the gene matches. In DNA form, the CDR3 reads TGTGCCAGCGGCCTAGCGGGCCTCTACAATGAGCAGTTCTTC. This translates into CASGLAGLYNEQFF.

The J gene is TRBJ1-6, the V gene TRBV14; no clear D gene. The CDR3 sequence is 18 residues long. Trimming took 2 bases from V and 0 from J, leaving 14 bases between them. Germline loops: CDR1 SGHDN, CDR2 FVKESK. CDR3 DNA: TGTGCCAGCAGCCAAAAGGTTGGACCGAGCTCCTATAATTCACCCCTCCACTTT. Amino acid sequence: CASSQKVGPSSYNSPLHF.

The rearrangement uses TRBV10-2 and TRBJ2-3; 8 bases match TRBD2. V gave up 5 bases and J gave up 3 bases; unmatched junction bases: 4. There are 14 residues in the CDR3. Germline V gene sequence: CDR1 WSHSY, CDR2 SAAADI. CDR3 region: CASSPSGRTDTQYF. The CDR3 coding sequence is TGCGCCAGCAGTCCCAGCGGGAGAACAGATACGCAGTATTTT.

The J gene is TRBJ2-1, the V gene TRBV2; 7 bases match TRBD2. Looked up from germline, CDR1 is SNHLY and CDR2 is FYNNEI. J lost 1 base, V lost 7 bases, and 10 bases had no gene match. This CDR3 is 16 amino acids long. For the CDR3, the DNA is TGTGCCAGCACCAGAACCCTAGCGGATTCCTACAATGAGCAGTTCTTC. This sequence encodes CASTRTLADSYNEQFF.

V gene TRBV28 combines with J gene TRBJ1-4; D not certain. The CDR3 extends over 15 amino acids. Germline lookup yields CDR1 MDHEN and CDR2 SYDVKM. Trimming stripped 3 bases from V and 8 bases from J, with 16 bases between. CDR3 sequence: CASSFSPNLLEKLFF. The CDR3 DNA sequence: TGTGCCAGCAGTTTCTCACCCAACCTTCTCGAAAAACTGTTTTTT.

The J gene is TRBJ2-1, the V gene TRBV15; 7 bases align to TRBD2. The CDR3 has 16 residues. Germline CDR1 reads LNHNV; CDR2 reads YYDKDF (reference sequence). J gave up 3 bases and V 1 base, and 6 bases lay outside the gene matches. The CDR3 DNA sequence: TGTGCCACCAGCAGAGTGGGGGAGGGAAACTACAATGAGCAGTTCTTC. This sequence encodes CATSRVGEGNYNEQFF.

This rearrangement joins TRBV2 to TRBJ2-3; perhaps TRBD2 as D (5 bases). The CDR3 loop spans 12 amino acids. Germline loops: CDR1 SNHLY, CDR2 FYNNEI. Deletions cut 8 bases from V and 7 bases from J, with 13 bases between. DNA for the CDR3: TGTGCCAGCGGAGCGGTAAGGTATACGCAGTATTTT. Its protein product is CASGAVRYTQYF.

CDR3 DNA sequence: TGTGCCAGTAGTATAGGGACCGTCGACGAGCAGTACTTC. It translates to CASSIGTVDEQYF. The V gene is TRBV19, the J gene TRBJ2-7, with D hard to call. Trimming left V 1 base short and J 5 bases short, with 9 bases between. This CDR3 is built from 13 residues. Germline V gives CDR1 LNHDA, CDR2 SQIVND (reference sequence). Using reference TRBV19 and TRBJ2-7 for the parts outside the CDR3, the full variable domain is DGGITQSPKYLFRKEGQNVTLSCEQNLNHDAMYWYRQDPGQGLRLIYYSQIVNDFQKGDIAEGYSVSREKKESFPLTVTSAQKNPTAFYLCASSIGTVDEQYFGPGTRLTVT.

Note on this clone: The junction departs from the called germline gene at one end, perhaps through a read error. This sequence joins TRBV7-7 and TRBJ1-5, with a possible D match to TRBD1 (5 bases). This CDR3 region has 13 residues. Germline V gene data show CDR1 as SSHAT and CDR2 as FNYEAQ (reference sequence). CDR3 sequence reads: CASSPSLGEPQHF. In DNA form, the CDR3 reads TGTGCTAGCAGCCCCTCGCTAGGGGAGCCCCAGCATTTT.